Below are 9 T cell receptor beta chains sequenced from a single sample in a study of T cell responses to AZD1222 COVID-19 vaccine. Sequencing used immunoSEQ multiplex PCR; TCRdb keeps in-frame clones, though not all of them. The data show 100,000 to 150,000 clones, with approximately 89% seen just once and over 9.5% held by the top ten. Sequenced material: peripheral blood, taken on day 0 of AZD1222 vaccination. These receptors came from an adult in good health.

The genes are TRBV12-3 or TRBV12-4 and TRBJ2-5; D is unclear. CDR3 length equals 13 residues. With 5 bases removed from V and 5 bases from J, the gap between germline ends came to 12 bases. CDR3 residues: CASSLNTLETQYF. The CDR3 DNA follows: TGTGCCAGCAGTCTCAACACATTGGAGACCCAGTACTTC.

This clone was found once. This rearrangement joins TRBV2 to TRBJ1-2; D gene ambiguous. CDR1 is SNHLY, CDR2 FYNNEI, per germline. Trimming removed 0 bases at V and 1 base at J, with 3 bases between. The CDR3 sequence is 13 residues long. CDR3 sequence (DNA): TGTGCCAGCAGTGAAGCGATTAACTATGGCTACACCTTC. Its protein is CASSEAINYGYTF.

This chain connects TRBV29-1 to TRBJ2-7; TRBD1 matches 7 bases. V trimming: 4 bases; J trimming: 0 bases; junction bases outside the gene matches: 3. Per germline, CDR1 SQVTM and CDR2 ANQGSEA. The CDR3 covers 13 residues. CDR3 nucleotides: TGCAGCGTTGCGGACAGGAGCTCCTACGAGCAGTACTTC. This encodes CSVADRSSYEQYF.

The chain links TRBV5-4 to TRBJ1-3; no reliable D call. CDR1 is SGHNT, CDR2 YYREEE, per germline (reference sequence). Trimming removed 4 bases from V and 4 bases from J, with 15 bases in between. This CDR3 is 15 amino acids long. CDR3 residues: CASSLDPLAGNTIYF. As DNA, the CDR3 is TGTGCCAGCAGCCTGGATCCCCTGGCCGGAAACACCATATATTTT.

This clone was seen once. This sequence joins TRBV5-1 and TRBJ2-2; a weak D match, TRBD2 (5 bases). V shed 4 bases and J shed 3 bases, with 13 bases lying between them. The CDR3 sequence is 15 residues long. Germline assignment: CDR1 SGHRS and CDR2 YFSETQ. The CDR3 sequence: CASSLWRADTGELFF. The DNA of the CDR3 is TGCGCCAGCAGCCTATGGCGGGCTGACACCGGGGAGCTGTTTTTT.

The chain uses TRBV7-2 and TRBJ2-1, with 8 nucleotides matching TRBD2. Germline values: CDR1 SGHTA, CDR2 FQGNSA. V trimming: 3 bases; J trimming: 7 bases; junction bases outside the gene matches: 8. The CDR3 consists of 15 residues. Written as DNA, the CDR3 is TGTGCCAGCAGCTTTATTCTCGGGGGGGGAAATGAGCAGTTCTTC. Protein sequence: CASSFILGGGNEQFF.

The chain carries TRBV6-2 or TRBV6-3 and TRBJ1-6; TRBD1 aligns across 8 bases. The CDR3 has 14 amino acids. Trimming cost V 2 bases and J 13 bases; bases outside gene matches: 7. CDR1 and CDR2 (germline): MNHEY, SVGEGT. The CDR3 loop reads CASSYRGQGLPLHF. The CDR3 nucleotides read TGTGCCAGCAGTTACCGAGGACAGGGACTTCCCCTCCACTTT.

This clone was recorded only once. V gene TRBV7-9 combines with J gene TRBJ2-3; D remains ambiguous. V lost 1 base, J lost 6 bases, and 2 bases lay in between. Germline CDR1 is SEHNR and CDR2 is FQNEAQ (reference sequence). The CDR3 runs 11 residues. The chain's CDR3 is CASSLDDTQYF. Written as DNA, the CDR3 is TGTGCCAGCAGCTTAGACGATACGCAGTATTTT.

V gene TRBV28 combines with J gene TRBJ2-7, with D perhaps TRBD1 (6 bases). Trimming removed 2 bases from V and 6 bases from J, with 23 bases in between. Germline CDR1 MDHEN, CDR2 SYDVKM. The CDR3 has 17 residues. CDR3 sequence (DNA): TGTGCCAGCAGTTTAGTGGCCCTAGGGGGAGTTCCCTCCGAGCAGTACTTC. Translation: CASSLVALGGVPSEQYF.